This T cell receptor beta chain was identified during a study of tumor-infiltrating lymphocytes in localized non-small cell lung cancer (TCRdb year 2021). Context from the whole study: The cohort included patients whose samples were collected after neoadjuvant chemotherapy, as well as both smokers and never-smokers and several histologies. Each patient contributed resected tumor tissue and uninvolved lung tissue from the same patient, described as non-adjacent to the tumor. The overall ICON cohort was composed of over a hundred surgical patients with localized non-small cell lung cancer whose tumors were resected. The paired tumor versus uninvolved lung comparison of immunoSEQ T-cell fraction included 55 patients. The same patients underwent several integrated assays, with TCR sequencing performed together with flow cytometry, multiplex immunofluorescence, RNA-seq, exome sequencing and proteomics.

The investigation overall reported the following: Recurrence-free survival showed no association with tumor T-cell fraction from TCR sequencing (p = 0.61). Higher T cell infiltration in tumors than in uninvolved lung tissue was supported by TCRbeta sequencing, consistent with immunofluorescence CD3 counts. TCR-derived T-cell fraction did not differ between the flow cytometry-defined immunotypes IM1 (good prognosis) and IM2 (poor prognosis). Assay coverage varied across patients depending on available tissue quantity, so only a subset of the cohort had TCR sequencing. Different pieces of the same tissue were used for different assays, so technical variation could not be separated from intratumor heterogeneity.

The T-cell fraction in tumor and uninvolved lung tissue was obtained from TCR sequencing using the immunoSEQ assay. Processing in the source paper ran as follows. To analyze survival, patients were divided into a high T-cell fraction group (upper tertile) and a low T-cell fraction group (lower two tertiles), and the two groups were compared using a log-rank test. A signed-rank test was used to test differences in T-cell fraction between paired tumor and uninvolved lung samples. TCRdb holds this immuneACCESS table with in-frame rearrangements only. Some clones are missing; in checked studies, unresolved V genes explain under half, and the rest has no known cause. V and J calls and clone size follow that table, whereas D and trimming were derived from the DNA. For this sample the table gives several thousand clones, of which more than 70% were detected only once. The ten largest clones represent under 15% of the sample.

The sample holds a few counts of this clone. Its antigen is unknown. No much larger clone exists at a distance of one base, and base qualities are not known. ICON enrollment began in 2016, and the last patient was enrolled in September 2018. From a subcohort of 70 or so patients, fresh tumor and matched uninvolved tissue were collected for in-depth immune analyses, including TCR sequencing. DNA isolated from bulk tissue, without cell sorting, was used for TCR sequencing. The receptor's source is a human donor with non-small cell lung cancer. Sequencing was carried out using lung tumor tissue.

The CDR3 region: CASSLDARSNSPLHF. The nucleotide sequence reads as follows: TGCGCCAGCAGCTTGGACGCCAGGTCAAATTCACCCCTCCACTTT. The chain employs TRBV5-1 and TRBJ1-6; there is no confident call for the D gene. V loses 0 bases of germline sequence and J loses 7 bases, and the interval between the two ends is 11 bases. From the germline V gene, CDR1 is SGHRS and CDR2 is YFSETQ. From its cysteine to its phenylalanine, the CDR3 spans 15 amino acids. The kept DNA is CDR3 alone, 45 bases in frame from the first base.